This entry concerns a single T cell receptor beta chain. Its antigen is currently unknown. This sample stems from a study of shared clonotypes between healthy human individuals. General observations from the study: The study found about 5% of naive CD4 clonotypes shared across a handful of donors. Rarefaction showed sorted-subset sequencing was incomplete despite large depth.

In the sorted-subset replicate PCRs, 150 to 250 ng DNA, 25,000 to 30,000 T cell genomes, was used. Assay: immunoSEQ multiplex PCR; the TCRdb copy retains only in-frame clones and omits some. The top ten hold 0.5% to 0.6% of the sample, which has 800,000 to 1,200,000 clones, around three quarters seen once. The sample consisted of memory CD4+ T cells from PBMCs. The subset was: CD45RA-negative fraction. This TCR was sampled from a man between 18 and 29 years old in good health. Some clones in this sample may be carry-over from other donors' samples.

The CDR3 nucleotides read TGCGCCAGCAGCATTGGGACTAGCGGGAGGGTAGAGACCCAGTACTTC. This codes for CASSIGTSGRVETQYF. The rearrangement uses TRBV5-1 and TRBJ2-5, with 16 bases that match TRBD2. Germline CDR1 SGHRS, CDR2 YFSETQ. This CDR3 is built from 16 residues. V lost 4 bases, J lost 4 bases, and 4 bases stayed unmatched.